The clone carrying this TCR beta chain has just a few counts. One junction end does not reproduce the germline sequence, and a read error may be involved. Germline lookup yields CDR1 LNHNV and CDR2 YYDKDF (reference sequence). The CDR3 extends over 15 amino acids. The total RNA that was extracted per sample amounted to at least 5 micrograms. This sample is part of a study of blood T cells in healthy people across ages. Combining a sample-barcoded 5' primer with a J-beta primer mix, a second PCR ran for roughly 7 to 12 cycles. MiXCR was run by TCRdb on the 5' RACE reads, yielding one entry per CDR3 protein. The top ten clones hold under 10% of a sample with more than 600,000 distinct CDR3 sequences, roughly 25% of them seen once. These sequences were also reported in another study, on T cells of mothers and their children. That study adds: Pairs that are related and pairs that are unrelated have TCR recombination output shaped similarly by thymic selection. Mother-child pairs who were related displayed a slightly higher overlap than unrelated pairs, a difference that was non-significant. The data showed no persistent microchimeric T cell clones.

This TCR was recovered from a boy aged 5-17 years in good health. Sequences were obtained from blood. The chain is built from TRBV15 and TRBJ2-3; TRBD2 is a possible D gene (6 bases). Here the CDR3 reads CATRVGGGVSDMQYF. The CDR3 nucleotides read TGTGCCACCAGAGTGGGCGGCGGGGTGTCCGATATGCAGTATTTT.